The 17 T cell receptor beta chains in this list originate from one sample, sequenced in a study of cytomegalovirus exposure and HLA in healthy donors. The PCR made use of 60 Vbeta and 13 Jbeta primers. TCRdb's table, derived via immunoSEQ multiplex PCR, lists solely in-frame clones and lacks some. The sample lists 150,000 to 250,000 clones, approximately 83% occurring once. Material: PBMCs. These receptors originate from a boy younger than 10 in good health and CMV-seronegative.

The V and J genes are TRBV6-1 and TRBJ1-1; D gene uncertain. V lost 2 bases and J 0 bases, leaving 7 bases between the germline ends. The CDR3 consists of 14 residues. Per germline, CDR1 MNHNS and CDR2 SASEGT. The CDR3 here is CASSESRLNTEAFF. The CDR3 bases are TGTGCCAGCAGTGAAAGCAGGTTGAACACTGAAGCTTTCTTT.

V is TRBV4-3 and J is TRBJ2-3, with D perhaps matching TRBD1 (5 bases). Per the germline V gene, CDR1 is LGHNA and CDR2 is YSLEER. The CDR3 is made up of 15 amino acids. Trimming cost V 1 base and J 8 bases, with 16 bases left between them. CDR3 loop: CASSQVFQGIGTQYF. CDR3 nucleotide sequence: TGCGCCAGCAGCCAAGTTTTCCAGGGTATAGGTACGCAGTATTTT.

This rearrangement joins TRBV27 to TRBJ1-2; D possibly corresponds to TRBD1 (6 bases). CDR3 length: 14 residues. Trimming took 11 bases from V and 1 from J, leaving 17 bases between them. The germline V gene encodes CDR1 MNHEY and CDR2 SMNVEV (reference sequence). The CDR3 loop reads CARPEQGVNYGYTF. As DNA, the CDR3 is TGTGCCCGCCCAGAACAGGGAGTTAACTATGGCTACACCTTC.

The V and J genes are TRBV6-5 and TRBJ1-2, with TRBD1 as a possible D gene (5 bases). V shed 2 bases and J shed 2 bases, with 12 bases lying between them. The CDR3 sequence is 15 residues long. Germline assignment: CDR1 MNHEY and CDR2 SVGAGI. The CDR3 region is CASSYGGTANYGYTF. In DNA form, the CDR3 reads TGTGCCAGCAGTTACGGAGGGACGGCCAACTATGGCTACACCTTC.

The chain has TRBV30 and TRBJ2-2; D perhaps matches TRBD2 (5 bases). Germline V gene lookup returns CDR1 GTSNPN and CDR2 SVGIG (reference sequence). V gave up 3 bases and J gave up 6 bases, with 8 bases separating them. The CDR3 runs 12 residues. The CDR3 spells CAWSKEAGELFF. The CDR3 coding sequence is TGTGCCTGGAGCAAGGAGGCCGGGGAGCTGTTTTTT.

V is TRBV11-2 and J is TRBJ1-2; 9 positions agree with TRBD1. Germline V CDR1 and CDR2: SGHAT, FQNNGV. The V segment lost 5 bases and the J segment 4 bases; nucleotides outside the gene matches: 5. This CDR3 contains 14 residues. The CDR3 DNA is TGTGCCAGCAGCGTGGACAGGGGAGGCTATGGCTACACCTTC. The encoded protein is CASSVDRGGYGYTF.

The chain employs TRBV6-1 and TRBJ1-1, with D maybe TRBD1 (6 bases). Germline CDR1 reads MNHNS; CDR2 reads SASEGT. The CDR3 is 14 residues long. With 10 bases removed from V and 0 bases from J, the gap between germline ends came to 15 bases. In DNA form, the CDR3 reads TGTGCCACACGGAGACAGGCCATGAACACTGAAGCTTTCTTT. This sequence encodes CATRRQAMNTEAFF.

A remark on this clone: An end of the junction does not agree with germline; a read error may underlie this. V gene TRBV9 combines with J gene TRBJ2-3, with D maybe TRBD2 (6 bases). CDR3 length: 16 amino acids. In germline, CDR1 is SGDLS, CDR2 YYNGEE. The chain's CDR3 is CVSSVGGLARTDTQYF. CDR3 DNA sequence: TGTGTCAGCAGCGTGGGGGGACTGGCCCGCACAGATACGCAGTATTTT.

The CDR3 spells CASSHAGTSAYNEQFF. CDR3 DNA: TGTGCCAGCAGCCATGCCGGGACTAGCGCTTACAATGAGCAGTTCTTC. The V gene is TRBV4-2, the J gene TRBJ2-1, with 10 bases fitting TRBD2. J was trimmed by 4 bases and V by 3 bases; bases with no gene match: 6. Germline assignment: CDR1 LGHNA and CDR2 YNFKEQ. This CDR3 spans 16 amino acids.

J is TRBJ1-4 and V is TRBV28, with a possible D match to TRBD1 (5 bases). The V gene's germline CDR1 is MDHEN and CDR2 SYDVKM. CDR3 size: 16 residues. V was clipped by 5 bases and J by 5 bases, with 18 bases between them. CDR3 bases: TGTGCCAGCAGTCGAATTGACAGCTACCCAAATGAAAAACTGTTTTTT. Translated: CASSRIDSYPNEKLFF.

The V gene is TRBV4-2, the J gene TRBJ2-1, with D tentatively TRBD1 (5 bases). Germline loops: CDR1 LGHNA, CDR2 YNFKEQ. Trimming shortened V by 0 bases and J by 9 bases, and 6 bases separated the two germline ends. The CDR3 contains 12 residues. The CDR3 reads CASSQDRGEQFF. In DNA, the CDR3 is TGTGCCAGCAGCCAAGATAGGGGTGAGCAGTTCTTC.

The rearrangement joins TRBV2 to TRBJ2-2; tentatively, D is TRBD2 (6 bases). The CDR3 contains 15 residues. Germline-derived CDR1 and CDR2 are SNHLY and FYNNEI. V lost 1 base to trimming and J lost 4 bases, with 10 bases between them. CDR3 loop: CASSEGQGGTGELFF. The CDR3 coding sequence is TGTGCCAGCAGTGAAGGGCAGGGAGGCACCGGGGAGCTGTTTTTT.

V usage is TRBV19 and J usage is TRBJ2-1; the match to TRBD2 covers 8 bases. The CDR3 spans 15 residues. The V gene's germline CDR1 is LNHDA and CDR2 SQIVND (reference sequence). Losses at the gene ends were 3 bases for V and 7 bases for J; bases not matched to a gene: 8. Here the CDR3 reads CASSIRGGQGNEQFF. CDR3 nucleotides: TGTGCCAGTAGTATCCGGGGGGGCCAAGGGAATGAGCAGTTCTTC.

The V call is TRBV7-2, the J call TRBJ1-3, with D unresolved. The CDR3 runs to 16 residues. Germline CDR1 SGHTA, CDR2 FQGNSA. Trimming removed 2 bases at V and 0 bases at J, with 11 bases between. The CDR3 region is CASSLNRGHSGNTIYF. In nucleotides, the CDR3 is TGTGCCAGCAGCTTAAATCGTGGGCACTCTGGAAACACCATATATTTT.

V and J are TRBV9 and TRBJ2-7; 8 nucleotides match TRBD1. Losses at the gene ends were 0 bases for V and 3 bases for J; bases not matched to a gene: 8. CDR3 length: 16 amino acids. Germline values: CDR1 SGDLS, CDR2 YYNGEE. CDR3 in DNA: TGTGCCAGCAGCGTAGAGGGCAGGGGGCTCATCTACGAGCAGTACTTC. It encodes CASSVEGRGLIYEQYF.

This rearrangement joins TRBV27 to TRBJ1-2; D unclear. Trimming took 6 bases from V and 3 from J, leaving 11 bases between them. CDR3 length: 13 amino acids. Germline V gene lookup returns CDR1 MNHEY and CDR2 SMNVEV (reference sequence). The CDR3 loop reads CASRSPDYYGYTF. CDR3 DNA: TGTGCCAGCAGGTCACCCGACTACTATGGCTACACCTTC.

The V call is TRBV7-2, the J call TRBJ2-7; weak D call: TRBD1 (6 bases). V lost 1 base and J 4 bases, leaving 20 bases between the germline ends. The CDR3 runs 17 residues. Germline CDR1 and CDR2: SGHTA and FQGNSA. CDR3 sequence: CASSLGPITGSVYEQYF. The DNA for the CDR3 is TGTGCCAGCAGCTTAGGGCCCATTACAGGGTCGGTATACGAGCAGTACTTC.